This entry describes one T cell receptor (beta chain). Its specificity is unknown. Data came from immunoSEQ multiplex PCR; TCRdb stores just in-frame clones and leaves some out. This sample yields approximately 84,000 clones, of which approximately 95% are seen a single time; around 18% belongs to the top ten. This sample was included in a study of siplizumab effects on memory and regulatory T cells. Study-wide findings and caveats: A small minority of alloreactive clones were mapped to unstimulated subsets.

The germline V gene encodes CDR1 SGDLS and CDR2 YYNGEE. The CDR3 extends over 17 amino acids. The ends lost 4 bases at V and 8 bases at J; junction bases unmatched: 13. The clonotype comes from a human donor in good health. Input material: CD8+ T cells sorted from blood. This sequence joins TRBV9 and TRBJ2-1; TRBD2 matches 12 bases. The CDR3 sequence is CASSPTPRLAGEDEQFF. The CDR3 DNA follows: TGTGCCAGCAGCCCCACCCCTCGACTAGCGGGAGAAGATGAGCAGTTCTTC.